One sample yielded the 27 T cell receptor beta chains listed below, sequenced in a study of cytomegalovirus exposure and HLA in healthy donors. The PCR was carried out with 60 Vbeta primers and 13 Jbeta primers. Generated by immunoSEQ multiplex PCR, the TCRdb table keeps only in-frame clones and is missing some. The data contain about 65,000 clones, approximately 60% of them singletons. Sequencing input: PBMCs. These TCRs come from a man aged 25 to 45 in good health and CMV-seronegative.

The gene calls are TRBV5-6 and TRBJ2-1, with D possibly being TRBD2 (6 bases). The CDR3 has 16 amino acids. Deletions cut 4 bases from V and 2 bases from J, with 16 bases between. Germline-derived CDR1 and CDR2 are SGHDT and YYEEEE. CDR3 nucleotide sequence: TGTGCCAGCAGCGGCGGGACTCCTGGGGCCTACAATGAGCAGTTCTTC. This encodes CASSGGTPGAYNEQFF. Filled out from reference TRBV5-6 and TRBJ2-1, the complete variable domain reads DAGVTQSPTHLIKTRGQQVTLRCSPKSGHDTVSWYQQALGQGPQFIFQYYEEEERQRGNFPDRFSGHQFPNYSSELNVNALLLGDSALYLCASSGGTPGAYNEQFFGPGTRLTVL.

This clone was counted between two and nine times. The chain couples TRBV6-1 to TRBJ1-1; unclear D gene. Germline CDR1 MNHNS, CDR2 SASEGT. The CDR3 has 14 amino acids. With 2 bases removed from V and 2 bases from J, the gap between germline ends came to 9 bases. CDR3 sequence (DNA): TGTGCCAGCAGTGAAAGCGGGCGTAACACTGAAGCTTTCTTT. As protein: CASSESGRNTEAFF.

The chain couples TRBV29-1 to TRBJ2-3; 11 positions agree with TRBD2. J was trimmed by 2 bases and V by 3 bases; bases with no gene match: 4. Germline CDR1 is SQVTM and CDR2 is ANQGSEA. The length of the CDR3 is 15 residues. DNA of the CDR3: TGCAGCGTTGAGCTAGCGGGGGGAAACACAGATACGCAGTATTTT. This codes for CSVELAGGNTDTQYF.

The chain recombines TRBV7-9 with TRBJ1-1, with 7 bases lining up with TRBD1. Germline V gene sequence: CDR1 SEHNR, CDR2 FQNEAQ (reference sequence). V lost 3 bases to trimming and J lost 1 base; unmatched junction nucleotides: 2. This CDR3 has 14 amino acids. Here the CDR3 reads CASSLTGSNTEAFF. The CDR3 DNA is TGTGCCAGCAGCTTGACAGGGTCGAACACTGAAGCTTTCTTT.

In regard to this clone: At one of its ends the junction is not consistent with the germline gene, which may arise from a read error. The V gene is TRBV5-8, the J gene TRBJ2-7, with a possible D match to TRBD1 (6 bases). The CDR3 extends over 12 amino acids. CDR1 is SGHTS, CDR2 YDEGEE, per germline. CDR3: CASSLGDTANFF. In nucleotides, the CDR3 is TGTGCCAGCAGCTTGGGGGACACCGCGAACTTCTTC.

This chain uses TRBV30 with TRBJ2-3; TRBD2 might be the D (5 bases). CDR1 and CDR2 from the germline V gene are GTSNPN and SVGIG (reference sequence). CDR3 length equals 13 residues. This chain's CDR3 is CAWARTATDTQYF. The CDR3, as DNA: TGTGCGTGGGCCCGGACTGCCACAGATACGCAGTATTTT. Full variable domain (outside the CDR3, taken from reference TRBV30 and TRBJ2-3): SQTIHQWPATLVQPVGSPLSLECTVEGTSNPNLYWYRQAAGRGLQLLFYSVGIGQISSEVPQNLSASRPQDRQFILSSKKLLLSDSGFYLCAWARTATDTQYFGPGTRLTVL.

This clone showed up just a few times. The junction shows a germline mismatch at one end, possibly a read error. The CDR3 spells CAISQAMNTEAFF. As DNA, the CDR3 is TGTGCCATCAGTCAAGCAATGAACACTGAAGCTTTCTTT. The chain uses TRBV6-6 and TRBJ1-1; D is ambiguous. CDR1 is MNHNY and CDR2 is SVGAGI in the germline V gene (reference sequence). CDR3 length: 13 residues.

This chain connects TRBV20-1 to TRBJ1-2; 7 bases are shared with TRBD1. This CDR3 spans 11 amino acids. After removal of 6 bases from V and 10 bases from J, the junction contained 8 bases not matched to a gene. The V gene's germline CDR1 is DFQATT and CDR2 SNEGSKA (reference sequence). CDR3 residues: CSAKYRGHYTF. CDR3 bases: TGCAGTGCAAAATACAGGGGCCACTACACCTTC.

CDR3 protein: CASATSTSAGANVLTF. The CDR3 nucleotides are TGCGCCAGCGCCACCAGTACGAGCGCTGGGGCCAACGTCCTGACTTTC. This chain joins TRBV5-1 and TRBJ2-6, with no clear D. The CDR3 has 16 amino acids. The V end was cut by 7 bases, the J end by 2 bases, with 16 bases between. Germline loops: CDR1 SGHRS, CDR2 YFSETQ.

This clone was seen only a few times. The chain recombines TRBV5-4 with TRBJ1-3; D not resolved. Trimming cost V 2 bases and J 7 bases, with 4 bases left between them. Looked up from germline, CDR1 is SGHNT and CDR2 is YYREEE (reference sequence). CDR3 size: 11 residues. CDR3: CASSFRNTIYF. CDR3 nucleotides: TGTGCCAGCAGCTTTCGGAACACCATATATTTT.

This clone was counted a single time. The chain employs TRBV7-3 and TRBJ2-1; tentative D call: TRBD2 (5 bases). Germline-derived CDR1 and CDR2 are SGHTA and FQGTGA. V lost 5 bases to trimming and J lost 4 bases, with 18 bases between them. The CDR3 is 16 amino acids. As DNA, the CDR3 is TGTGCCAGCAGCACCGTCGGGATCACGGAGTACAATGAGCAGTTCTTC. Its protein product is CASSTVGITEYNEQFF.

The chain is built from TRBV6-5 and TRBJ2-5, with 9 bases matching TRBD1. Germline-derived CDR1 and CDR2 are MNHEY and SVGAGI. J lost 3 bases, V lost 0 bases, and 5 bases had no gene match. The CDR3 has 16 amino acids. The DNA for the CDR3 is TGTGCCAGCAGTTACTCGATTGGGACAGGGAAAGAGACCCAGTACTTC. Protein product: CASSYSIGTGKETQYF.

V gene TRBV4-1 combines with J gene TRBJ2-7, with D possibly matching TRBD1 (6 bases). V lost 3 bases to trimming and J lost 5 bases, with 20 bases between them. Germline CDR1 and CDR2: MGHRA and YSYEKL. This CDR3 has 16 amino acids. Here the CDR3 reads CASSQTAGGAVNEQYF. CDR3 bases: TGCGCCAGCAGCCAGACTGCTGGGGGCGCCGTAAACGAGCAGTACTTC.

This clone was counted a few times. The V and J genes are TRBV6-1 and TRBJ1-3, with D unclear. Germline V gene data show CDR1 as MNHNS and CDR2 as SASEGT. Trimming took 3 bases from V and 0 from J, leaving 3 bases between them. There are 13 residues in the CDR3. The CDR3 DNA reads as TGTGCCAGCAGTGAGAGCTCTGGAAACACCATATATTTT. Translation gives CASSESSGNTIYF.

In its sample, this clone was seen a few times. The CDR3 nucleotides are TGTGCCAGCAGTTACCCCGGGCGTGGAGGGGCCTACGAGCAGTACTTC. This codes for CASSYPGRGGAYEQYF. V and J are TRBV6-5 and TRBJ2-7; D possibly corresponds to TRBD2 (6 bases). The CDR3 is 16 amino acids. The germline V gene encodes CDR1 MNHEY and CDR2 SVGAGI. Trimming left V 2 bases short and J 2 bases short, with 16 bases between.

The CDR3 is CASSPWGGAEAFF. The CDR3, as DNA: TGTGCCAGCAGCCCCTGGGGCGGAGCTGAAGCTTTCTTT. The chain uses TRBV7-7 and TRBJ1-1; maybe TRBD1 (5 bases). The V and J ends lost 5 bases and 6 bases respectively, with 13 bases between them. The CDR3 contains 13 residues. The V gene's germline CDR1 is SSHAT and CDR2 FNYEAQ (reference sequence). Full variable domain (missing parts from reference TRBV7-7 and TRBJ1-1): GAGVSQSPRYKVTKRGQDVTLRCDPISSHATLYWYQQALGQGPEFLTYFNYEAQPDKSGLPSDRFSAERPEGSISTLTIQRTEQRDSAMYRCASSPWGGAEAFFGQGTRLTVV.

The J gene is TRBJ1-2, the V gene TRBV15; no definite D call. CDR1 and CDR2 (germline): LNHNV, YYDKDF (reference sequence). The ends were cut back, 1 base at V and 8 bases at J, with 20 bases in the middle. The CDR3 covers 16 residues. CDR3 residues: CATSRGQAGQGRGYTF. As DNA, the CDR3 is TGTGCCACCAGCAGAGGTCAGGCCGGTCAAGGAAGGGGCTACACCTTC.

This clone has a handful of counts. This sequence joins TRBV11-2 and TRBJ1-2; the match to TRBD1 covers 7 bases. J gave up 3 bases and V 2 bases, and 6 bases lay outside the gene matches. Germline values: CDR1 SGHAT, CDR2 FQNNGV. The CDR3 has 15 residues. CDR3 coding DNA: TGTGCCAGCAGCTTAACCGCCACAGGGGACTATGGCTACACCTTC. Its protein product is CASSLTATGDYGYTF.

The chain links TRBV2 to TRBJ1-2, with 7 bases lining up with TRBD1. Germline V lookup: CDR1 SNHLY, CDR2 FYNNEI. V was pared by 4 bases and J by 7 bases, with 3 bases of the junction left unmatched. This CDR3 is built from 12 residues. CDR3 nucleotides: TGTGCCAGCAGTGGATGGACAGGTGGCTACACCTTC. This translates into CASSGWTGGYTF.

V usage is TRBV5-1 and J usage is TRBJ2-4; D uncertain. Germline-derived CDR1 and CDR2 are SGHRS and YFSETQ. V was pared by 2 bases and J by 0 bases, with 9 bases between. There are 15 residues in the CDR3. The CDR3 here is CASSFGPLAKNIQYF. The CDR3 DNA reads TGCGCCAGCAGCTTCGGTCCGCTAGCCAAAAACATTCAGTACTTC.

The rearrangement uses TRBV15 and TRBJ2-5; possible D gene TRBD2, 6 bases. This CDR3 region has 13 residues. Trimming took 5 bases from V and 7 from J, leaving 14 bases between them. Germline-derived CDR1 and CDR2 are LNHNV and YYDKDF (reference sequence). CDR3 nucleotide sequence: TGTGCCACCAGCCCGGGGGTGGTCGGGACCCAGTACTTC. It specifies CATSPGVVGTQYF.

The V gene is TRBV14, the J gene TRBJ2-5, with D perhaps matching TRBD2 (6 bases). The V end was cut by 4 bases, the J end by 4 bases, with 16 bases between. Per the germline V gene, CDR1 is SGHDN and CDR2 is FVKESK. This CDR3 has 15 residues. The CDR3 DNA follows: TGTGCCAGCAGCCGCCATGGACTAAAGGGAGAGACCCAGTACTTC. Amino acid sequence: CASSRHGLKGETQYF.

The chain joins TRBV6-5 to TRBJ2-1; a possible D gene is TRBD2 (7 bases). Germline CDR1 and CDR2: MNHEY and SVGAGI. The CDR3 has 15 amino acids. The V gene lost 0 bases and the J gene lost 10 bases, with 16 bases spanning the gap. The CDR3 reads CASSYSNGGRGEQFF. The CDR3 DNA reads as TGTGCCAGCAGTTACTCGAACGGGGGGCGTGGGGAGCAGTTCTTC.

V gene TRBV20-1 combines with J gene TRBJ2-5; D might be TRBD2 (5 bases). Germline V gene data show CDR1 as DFQATT and CDR2 as SNEGSKA (reference sequence). V was clipped by 7 bases and J by 1 base, with 7 bases between them. The CDR3 sequence is 11 residues long. The CDR3 DNA follows: TGCAGTGTGAGGGTCCAAGAGACCCAGTACTTC. Its protein product is CSVRVQETQYF.

The rearrangement joins TRBV30 to TRBJ1-5, with a weak D call TRBD1 (5 bases). The CDR3 extends over 13 amino acids. V lost 5 bases and J lost 5, with 13 bases in between. Germline V lookup: CDR1 GTSNPN, CDR2 SVGIG (reference sequence). CDR3 sequence (DNA): TGTGCCTGGGCGTCAGGGCGACATCAGCCCCAGCATTTT. It is translated as CAWASGRHQPQHF.

This clone was observed a few times. The chain combines TRBV6-5 with TRBJ2-7; 8 bases align to TRBD1. Germline-derived CDR1 and CDR2 are MNHEY and SVGAGI. There are 15 residues in the CDR3. The trim removed 0 bases at V and 8 bases at J, leaving 9 bases unmatched. The CDR3 nucleotides are TGTGCCAGCAGTTACTCCGGACAGGGAAACGTGAAGCAGTACTTC. It encodes CASSYSGQGNVKQYF.

This chain uses TRBV6-1 with TRBJ2-7; maybe TRBD2 (6 bases). This CDR3 is 13 amino acids long. The V gene's germline CDR1 is MNHNS and CDR2 SASEGT. Deletions cut 3 bases from V and 6 bases from J, with 12 bases between. CDR3 amino acids: CASSDLQGGEQYF. CDR3 DNA: TGTGCCAGCAGTGACCTCCAGGGAGGCGAGCAGTACTTC.